The present entry profiles one TCR beta chain with its context. These data belong to a study of T cell changes during pregnancy in multiple sclerosis. After removal of 5 bases from V and 4 bases from J, the junction contained 8 bases not matched to a gene. Germline CDR1 SGHVS, CDR2 FQNEAQ. There are 16 residues in the CDR3. Sequencing was performed with immunoSEQ multiplex PCR; in TCRdb, only in-frame clones are kept and a portion is missing. The sample consists of some 37,000 clones, around 91% of them appearing once. This TCR derives from a female donor with multiple sclerosis, enrolled in a pregnancy study. The chain carries TRBV7-8 and TRBJ2-5; 12 bases are a match to TRBD2. The source was CD8+ T cells from peripheral blood mononuclear cells, collected in the third trimester of pregnancy. DNA of the CDR3: TGTGCCAGCAGCACACTAGCGGGAGGAACCAGAGAGACCCAGTACTTC. This sequence encodes CASSTLAGGTRETQYF. Variable domain in full (rest from reference TRBV7-8 and TRBJ2-5): GAGVSQSPRYKVAKRGQDVALRCDPISGHVSLFWYQQALGQGPEFLTYFQNEAQLDKSGLPSDRFFAERPEGSVSTLKIQRTQQEDSAVYLCASSTLAGGTRETQYFGPGTRLLVL.